This T cell receptor (beta chain) was sequenced during a study of human T cells and chemical hapten exposure. Authors' data handling: Individual samples carried between about 20,000 and 700,000 TCRs, with roughly 95,000 as the median. MiXCR was run by TCRdb on the RACE reads, yielding one entry per CDR3 protein. The V and J calls and clone size come from TCRdb's table, not from the authors' own analysis. The data contain under 450,000 distinct CDR3 sequences, 6% to 7% of them singletons. Trimming stripped 4 bases from V and 7 bases from J, with 8 bases between. Germline CDR1 MNHEY, CDR2 SVGEGT. This CDR3 is built from 13 residues. Time point here: patch test 2, 6 weeks after DPC sensitization. This sample's treatment: therapeutic diphenylcyclopropenone sensitization with weekly scalp DPC. In its sample, this clonotype was seen many times.

J is TRBJ1-6 and V is TRBV6-2 or TRBV6-3, with D unresolved. This receptor was obtained from a woman aged 18-29 years with alopecia areata. Some clones in this sample may be carry-over from other donors' samples. The material was whole blood, obtained in connection with sensitization to the hapten diphenylcyclopropenone (DPC). CDR3 amino acids: CASSSHWNSPLHF. DNA for the CDR3: TGTGCCAGCAGTTCCCACTGGAATTCACCCCTCCACTTT.